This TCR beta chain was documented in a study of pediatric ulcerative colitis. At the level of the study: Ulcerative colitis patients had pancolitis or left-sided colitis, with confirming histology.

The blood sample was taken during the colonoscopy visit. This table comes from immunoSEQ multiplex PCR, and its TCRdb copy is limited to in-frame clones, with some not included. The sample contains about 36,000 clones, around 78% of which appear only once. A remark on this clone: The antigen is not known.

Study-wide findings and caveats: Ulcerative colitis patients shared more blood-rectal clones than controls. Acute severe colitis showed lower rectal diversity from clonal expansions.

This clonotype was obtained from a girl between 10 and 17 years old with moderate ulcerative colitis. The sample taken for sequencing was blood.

The CDR3 DNA follows: TGTGCCAGCAGCTGGACAGCTGGAAACACCATATATTTT. Translation gives CASSWTAGNTIYF. This chain connects TRBV5-6 to TRBJ1-3; TRBD1 is a possible D gene (6 bases). The V gene's germline CDR1 is SGHDT and CDR2 YYEEEE. The ends were cut back, 3 bases at V and 2 bases at J, with 6 bases in the middle. This CDR3 comprises 13 residues.